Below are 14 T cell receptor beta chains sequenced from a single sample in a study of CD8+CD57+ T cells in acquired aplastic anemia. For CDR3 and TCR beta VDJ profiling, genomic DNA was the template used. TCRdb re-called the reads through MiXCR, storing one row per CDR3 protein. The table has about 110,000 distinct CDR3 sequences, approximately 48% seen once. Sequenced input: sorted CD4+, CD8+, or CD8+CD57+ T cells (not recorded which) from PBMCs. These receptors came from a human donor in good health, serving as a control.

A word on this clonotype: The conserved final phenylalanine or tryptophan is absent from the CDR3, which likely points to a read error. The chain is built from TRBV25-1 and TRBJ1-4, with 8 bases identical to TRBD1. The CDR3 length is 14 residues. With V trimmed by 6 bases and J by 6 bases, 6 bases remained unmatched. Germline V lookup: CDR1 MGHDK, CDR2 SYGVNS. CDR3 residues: CASSYTGGDEKLFI. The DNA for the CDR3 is TGTGCCAGCAGCTATACAGGGGGTGATGAAAAACTGTTTATT.

In nucleotides, the CDR3 is TGCGCCAGCAGCCCGACCGGGGGCAGACCACCCCTCCACTTT. Translated, it gives CASSPTGGRPPLHF. The rearrangement joins TRBV5-1 to TRBJ1-6; D is possibly TRBD1 (6 bases). The CDR3 totals 14 residues. CDR1 and CDR2 (germline): SGHRS, YFSETQ. The V gene lost 4 bases and the J gene lost 11 bases, with 16 bases spanning the gap.

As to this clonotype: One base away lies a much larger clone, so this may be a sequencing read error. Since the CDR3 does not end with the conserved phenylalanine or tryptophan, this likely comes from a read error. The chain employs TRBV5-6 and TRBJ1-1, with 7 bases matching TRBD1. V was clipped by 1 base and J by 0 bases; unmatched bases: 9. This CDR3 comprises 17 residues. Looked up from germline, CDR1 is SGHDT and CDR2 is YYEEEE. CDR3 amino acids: CASSLYMTGKLNTEAFL. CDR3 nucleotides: TGTGCCAGCAGCTTGTATATGACAGGGAAACTGAACACTGAAGCTTTCCTT.

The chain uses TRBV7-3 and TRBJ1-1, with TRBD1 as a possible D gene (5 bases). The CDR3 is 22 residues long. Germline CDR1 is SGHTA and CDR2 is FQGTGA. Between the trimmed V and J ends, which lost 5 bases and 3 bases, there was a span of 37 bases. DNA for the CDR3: TGTGCCAGCAGCCAAGTCAGCGTACCCGGGGTAGCCTTATCTGGGGCGGACACTGAAGCTTTCTTT. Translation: CASSQVSVPGVALSGADTEAFF.

The CDR3 DNA sequence: TGCAGTGCTAGAATTCATTCTCAAGAGACCCAGTACTTC. This translates into CSARIHSQETQYF. The rearrangement uses TRBV20-1 and TRBJ2-5; no firm D call. CDR3 length: 13 residues. V gave up 2 bases and J gave up 2 bases, with 9 bases separating them. Germline CDR1 reads DFQATT; CDR2 reads SNEGSKA (reference sequence).

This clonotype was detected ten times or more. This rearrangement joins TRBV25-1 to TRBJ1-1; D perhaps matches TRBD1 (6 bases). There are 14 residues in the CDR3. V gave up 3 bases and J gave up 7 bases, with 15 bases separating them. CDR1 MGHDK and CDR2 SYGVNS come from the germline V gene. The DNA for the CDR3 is TGTGCCAGCAGTGATGGGGGGGGCCCTAATGAAGCTTTCTTT. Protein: CASSDGGGPNEAFF.

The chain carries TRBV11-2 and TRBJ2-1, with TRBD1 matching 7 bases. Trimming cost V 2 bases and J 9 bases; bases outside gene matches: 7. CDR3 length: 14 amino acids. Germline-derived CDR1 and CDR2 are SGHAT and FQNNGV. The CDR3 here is CASSLTGDKGEQFF. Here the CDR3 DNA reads TGTGCCAGCAGCTTAACAGGGGATAAAGGTGAGCAGTTCTTC.

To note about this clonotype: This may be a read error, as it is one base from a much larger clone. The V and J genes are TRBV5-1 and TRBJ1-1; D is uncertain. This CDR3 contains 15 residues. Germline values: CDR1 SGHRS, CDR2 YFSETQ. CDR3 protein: CARSWQSGTTPEAFF. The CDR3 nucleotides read TGCGCCCGCAGCTGGCAGAGTGGAACAACCCCTGAAGCTTTCTTT.

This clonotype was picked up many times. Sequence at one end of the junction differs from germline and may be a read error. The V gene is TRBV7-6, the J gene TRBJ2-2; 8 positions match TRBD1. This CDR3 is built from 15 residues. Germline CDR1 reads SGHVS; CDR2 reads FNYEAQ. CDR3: CASSPPGQATGELFF. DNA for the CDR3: TGTGCTAGCAGCCCCCCGGGACAGGCCACCGGGGAGCTGTTTTTT.

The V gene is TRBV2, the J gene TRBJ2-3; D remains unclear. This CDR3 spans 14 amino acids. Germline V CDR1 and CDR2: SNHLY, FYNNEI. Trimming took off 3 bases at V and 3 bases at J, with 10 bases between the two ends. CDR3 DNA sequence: TGTGCCAGCAGTGAGGGCAGGTCAACAGATACGCAGTATTTT. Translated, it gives CASSEGRSTDTQYF.

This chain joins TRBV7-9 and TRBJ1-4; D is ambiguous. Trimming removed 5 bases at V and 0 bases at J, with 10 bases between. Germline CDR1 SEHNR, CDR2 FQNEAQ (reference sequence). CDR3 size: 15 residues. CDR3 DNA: TGTGCCAGCAGCCCCGCTCTCACAACTAATGAAAAACTGTTTTTT. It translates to CASSPALTTNEKLFF.

The CDR3 loop reads CASSLDRGYSPLHF. CDR3 DNA sequence: TGTGCCAGTAGTCTGGACAGGGGATATTCACCCCTCCACTTT. The chain combines TRBV19 with TRBJ1-6; TRBD1 matches 9 bases. After removal of 5 bases from V and 8 bases from J, the junction contained 4 bases not matched to a gene. Germline CDR1 reads LNHDA; CDR2 reads SQIVND (reference sequence). CDR3 length: 14 amino acids.

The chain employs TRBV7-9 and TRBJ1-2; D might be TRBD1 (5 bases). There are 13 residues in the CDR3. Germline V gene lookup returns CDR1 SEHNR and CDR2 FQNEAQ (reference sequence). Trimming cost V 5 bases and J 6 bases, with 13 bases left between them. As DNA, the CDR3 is TGTGCCAGCAGCGGGGGAACCTCTCATGGCTACACCTTC. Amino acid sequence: CASSGGTSHGYTF.

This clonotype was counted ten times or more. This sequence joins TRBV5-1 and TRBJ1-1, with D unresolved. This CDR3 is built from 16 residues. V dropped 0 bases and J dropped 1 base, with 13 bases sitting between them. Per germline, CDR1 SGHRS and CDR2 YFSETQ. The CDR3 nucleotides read TGCGCCAGCAGCTTGGGGTACAGAGCAAAGAACACTGAAGCTTTCTTT. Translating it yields CASSLGYRAKNTEAFF.